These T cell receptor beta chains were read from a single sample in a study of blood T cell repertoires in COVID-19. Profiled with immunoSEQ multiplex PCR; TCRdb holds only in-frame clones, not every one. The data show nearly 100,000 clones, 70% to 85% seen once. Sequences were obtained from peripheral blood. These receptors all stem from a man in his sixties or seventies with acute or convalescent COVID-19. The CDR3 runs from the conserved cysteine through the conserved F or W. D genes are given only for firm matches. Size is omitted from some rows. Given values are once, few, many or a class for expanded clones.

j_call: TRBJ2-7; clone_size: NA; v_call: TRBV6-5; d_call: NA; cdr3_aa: CASRRDGQFSYEQYF; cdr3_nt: TGTGCCAGCAGGAGGGACGGACAGTTCTCCTACGAGCAGTACTTC
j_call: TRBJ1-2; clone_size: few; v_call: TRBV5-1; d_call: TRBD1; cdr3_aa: CASSLTGVGGYTF; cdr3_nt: TGCGCCAGCAGCTTAACAGGGGTTGGTGGCTACACCTTC
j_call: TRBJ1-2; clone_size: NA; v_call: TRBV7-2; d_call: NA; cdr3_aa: CASSLGRGSLYGYTF; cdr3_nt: TGTGCCAGCAGCTTAGGGCGGGGGTCGCTCTATGGCTACACCTTC
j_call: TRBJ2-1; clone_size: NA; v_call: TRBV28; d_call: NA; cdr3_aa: CASSFSGRVDEQFF; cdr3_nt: TGTGCCAGCAGTTTTTCGGGCAGGGTGGATGAGCAGTTCTTC
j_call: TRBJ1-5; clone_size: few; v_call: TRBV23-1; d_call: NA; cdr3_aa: CASSQSGGCTRPQHF; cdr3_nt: TGCGCCAGCAGTCAATCGGGGGGGTGCACAAGGCCCCAGCATTTT
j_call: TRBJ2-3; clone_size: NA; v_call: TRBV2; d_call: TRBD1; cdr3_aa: CASSVPGTGATDTQYF; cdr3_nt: TGTGCCAGCAGTGTACCGGGGACAGGGGCCACAGATACGCAGTATTTT
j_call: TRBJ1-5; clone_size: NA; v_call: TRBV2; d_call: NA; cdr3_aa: CASSGDTGGVQPQHF; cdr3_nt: TGTGCCAGCAGTGGGGACACCGGGGGGGTTCAGCCCCAGCATTTT
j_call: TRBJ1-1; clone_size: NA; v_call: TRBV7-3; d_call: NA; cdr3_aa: CASSLTTALNTEAFF; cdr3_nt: TGTGCCAGCAGCTTGACCACAGCTCTCAACACTGAAGCTTTCTTT
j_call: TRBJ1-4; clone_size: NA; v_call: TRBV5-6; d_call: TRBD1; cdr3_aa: CASSQGATNEKLFF; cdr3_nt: TGTGCCAGCAGCCAGGGGGCCACTAATGAAAAACTGTTTTTT
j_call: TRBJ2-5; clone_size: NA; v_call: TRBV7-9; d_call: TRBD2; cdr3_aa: CASSRAGFRPQETQYF; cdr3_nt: TGTGCCAGCAGCCGAGCGGGATTCCGTCCCCAAGAGACCCAGTACTTC
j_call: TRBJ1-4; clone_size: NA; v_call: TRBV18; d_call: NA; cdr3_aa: CASSPQATNEKLFF; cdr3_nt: TGTGCCAGCTCACCGCAGGCAACTAATGAAAAACTGTTTTTT
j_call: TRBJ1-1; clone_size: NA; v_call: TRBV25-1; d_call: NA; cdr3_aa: CASRRGGVYTEAFF; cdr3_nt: TGTGCCAGCCGACGGGGGGGCGTATATACTGAAGCTTTCTTT
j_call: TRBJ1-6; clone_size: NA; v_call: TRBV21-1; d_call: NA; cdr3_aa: CASSRTPDNSPLHF; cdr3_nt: TGTGCCAGCAGCAGGACACCTGATAATTCACCCCTCCACTTT
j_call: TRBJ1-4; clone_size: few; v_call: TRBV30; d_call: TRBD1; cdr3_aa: CACGPGTGDEKLFF; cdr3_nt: TGTGCCTGCGGTCCCGGGACAGGGGATGAAAAACTGTTTTTT
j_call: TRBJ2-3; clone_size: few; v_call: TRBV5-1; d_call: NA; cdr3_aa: CASSLPSLATTDTQYF; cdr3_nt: TGCGCCAGCAGCTTGCCTAGTCTAGCCACGACAGATACGCAGTATTTT
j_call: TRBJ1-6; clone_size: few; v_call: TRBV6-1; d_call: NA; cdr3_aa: CASSDRSSYNSPLHF; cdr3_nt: TGTGCCAGCAGTGACCGCAGCTCCTATAATTCACCCCTCCACTTT
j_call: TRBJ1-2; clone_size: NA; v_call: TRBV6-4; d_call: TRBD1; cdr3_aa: CASRGQGPGGYTF; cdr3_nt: TGTGCCAGCAGAGGACAGGGGCCTGGGGGCTACACCTTC
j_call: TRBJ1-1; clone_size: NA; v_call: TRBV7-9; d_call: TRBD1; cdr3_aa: CAGYSTGAMNTEAFF; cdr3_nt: TGTGCCGGTTACTCGACAGGGGCCATGAACACTGAAGCTTTCTTT
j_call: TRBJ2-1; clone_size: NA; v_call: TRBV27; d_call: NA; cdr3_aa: CASSFDLAVGKGNEQFF; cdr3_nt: TGTGCCAGCAGTTTCGACTTAGCGGTTGGTAAAGGCAATGAGCAGTTCTTC
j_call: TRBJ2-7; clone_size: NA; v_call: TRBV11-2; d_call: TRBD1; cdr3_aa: CASSRGQGSIYEQYF; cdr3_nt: TGTGCCAGCAGCCGCGGACAGGGCTCCATCTACGAGCAGTACTTC
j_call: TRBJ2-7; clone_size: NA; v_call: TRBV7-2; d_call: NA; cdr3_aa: CASSSGPTEQYF; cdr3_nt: TGTGCCAGCAGCAGCGGGCCCACCGAGCAGTACTTC
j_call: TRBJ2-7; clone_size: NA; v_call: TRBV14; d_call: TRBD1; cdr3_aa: CASSQGLTRQGGEQYF; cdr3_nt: TGTGCCAGCAGCCAAGGCCTTACCAGACAGGGGGGCGAGCAGTACTTC
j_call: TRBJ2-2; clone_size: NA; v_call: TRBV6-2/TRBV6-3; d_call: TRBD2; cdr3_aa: CASSYLISGGVLKTGELFF; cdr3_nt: TGTGCCAGCAGTTATTTGATCAGCGGGGGGGTTTTAAAGACCGGGGAGCTGTTTTTT
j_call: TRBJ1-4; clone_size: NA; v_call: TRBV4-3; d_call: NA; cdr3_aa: CASSQGGSRQEKLFF; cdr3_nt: TGCGCCAGCAGCCAAGGCGGAAGCCGCCAGGAAAAACTGTTTTTT
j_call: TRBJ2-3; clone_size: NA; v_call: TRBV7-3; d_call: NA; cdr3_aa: CASSLGLATSTDTQYF; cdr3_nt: TGTGCCAGCAGCTTAGGTCTAGCGACTAGCACAGATACGCAGTATTTT
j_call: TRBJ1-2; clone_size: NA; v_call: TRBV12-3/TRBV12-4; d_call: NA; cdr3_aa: CASSLIRGRGYTF; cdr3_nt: TGTGCCAGCAGTTTAATAAGGGGAAGAGGCTACACCTTC
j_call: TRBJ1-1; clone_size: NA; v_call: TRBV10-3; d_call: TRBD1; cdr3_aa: CAISGDRGAEYTEAFF; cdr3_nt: TGTGCCATCAGTGGGGACAGGGGAGCGGAGTACACTGAAGCTTTCTTT
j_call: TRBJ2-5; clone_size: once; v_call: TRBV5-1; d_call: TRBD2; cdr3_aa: CASSSGLAGMKETQYF; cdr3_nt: TGCGCCAGCAGCTCCGGACTAGCGGGGATGAAAGAGACCCAGTACTTC
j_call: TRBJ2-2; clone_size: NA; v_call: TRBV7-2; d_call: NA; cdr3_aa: CASSLGTGPLTGELFF; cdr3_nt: TGTGCCAGCAGCTTAGGAACAGGGCCGCTCACCGGGGAGCTGTTTTTT
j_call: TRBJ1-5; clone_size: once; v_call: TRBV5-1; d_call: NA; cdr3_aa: CASSLDGGEYQPQHF; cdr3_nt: TGCGCCAGCAGCTTGGATGGGGGCGAATATCAGCCCCAGCATTTT
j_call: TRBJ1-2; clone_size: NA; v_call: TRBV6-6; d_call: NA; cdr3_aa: CATGSQDSGYTF; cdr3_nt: TGTGCCACCGGTAGTCAGGACTCTGGCTACACCTTC
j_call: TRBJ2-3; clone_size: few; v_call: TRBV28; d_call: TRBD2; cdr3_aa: CASIKQRGLGTQYF; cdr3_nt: TGTGCCAGCATAAAACAGCGGGGACTGGGTACGCAGTATTTT